Presented here are 2 T cell receptor beta chains from one specimen sequenced in a study of molecular identifiers for immune sequencing clone quantification. TCRdb reprocessed the PCR reads via MiXCR and lists one record per CDR3 protein. Among about 640,000 distinct CDR3 sequences listed, just under 20% were seen once. Sequenced: naive CD8+ T cells from blood, with Jurkat cell RNA spiked in. The subset is: FACS-sorted CD8+CD4-CCR7+CD45RA+ naive T cells. These receptors came from a human donor in good health. Some libraries in this study had Jurkat cell RNA spiked in.

The genes are TRBV10-3 and TRBJ2-1; 7 bases align to TRBD2. Germline trimming cut 6 bases from V and 8 bases from J; bases unmatched to any gene: 4. In germline, CDR1 is ENHRY, CDR2 SYGVKD. The CDR3 runs to 12 residues. DNA for the CDR3: TGTGCCATCAGGGGGGGGAGTGATGAGCAGTTCTTC. This sequence encodes CAIRGGSDEQFF.

This chain links TRBV20-1 with TRBJ2-1; tentatively, D is TRBD1 (5 bases). Germline V lookup: CDR1 DFQATT, CDR2 SNEGSKA (reference sequence). Trimming took off 1 base at V and 4 bases at J, with 8 bases between the two ends. The CDR3 totals 13 residues. Here the CDR3 reads CSARVDTYNEQFF. As DNA, the CDR3 is TGCAGTGCTAGAGTGGACACTTACAATGAGCAGTTCTTC.